The present entry profiles one T cell receptor beta chain with its context. The ends were cut back, 5 bases at V and 3 bases at J, with 14 bases in the middle. The CDR3 has 14 residues. Per germline, CDR1 MDHEN and CDR2 SYDVKM. The sample belongs to a study of blood T cell repertoires in COVID-19. Produced via immunoSEQ multiplex PCR; TCRdb's table is partial and in-frame only. The profile covers a few hundred thousand clones, with roughly 90% appearing a single time and roughly an eighth taken by the ten largest. The sequenced sample was peripheral blood. The TCR was taken from a woman in her sixties with acute or convalescent COVID-19. The chain employs TRBV28 and TRBJ2-7; weak D call: TRBD1 (6 bases). DNA of the CDR3: TGTGCCAGCAGTGCTGGGACACCTTTCTACGAGCAGTACTTC. Translated: CASSAGTPFYEQYF. The full variable domain, in which reference TRBV28 and TRBJ2-7 provide the parts outside the CDR3, is DVKVTQSSRYLVKRTGEKVFLECVQDMDHENMFWYRQDPGLGLRLIYFSYDVKMKEKGDIPEGYSVSREKKERFSLILESASTNQTSMYLCASSAGTPFYEQYFGPGTRLTVT.